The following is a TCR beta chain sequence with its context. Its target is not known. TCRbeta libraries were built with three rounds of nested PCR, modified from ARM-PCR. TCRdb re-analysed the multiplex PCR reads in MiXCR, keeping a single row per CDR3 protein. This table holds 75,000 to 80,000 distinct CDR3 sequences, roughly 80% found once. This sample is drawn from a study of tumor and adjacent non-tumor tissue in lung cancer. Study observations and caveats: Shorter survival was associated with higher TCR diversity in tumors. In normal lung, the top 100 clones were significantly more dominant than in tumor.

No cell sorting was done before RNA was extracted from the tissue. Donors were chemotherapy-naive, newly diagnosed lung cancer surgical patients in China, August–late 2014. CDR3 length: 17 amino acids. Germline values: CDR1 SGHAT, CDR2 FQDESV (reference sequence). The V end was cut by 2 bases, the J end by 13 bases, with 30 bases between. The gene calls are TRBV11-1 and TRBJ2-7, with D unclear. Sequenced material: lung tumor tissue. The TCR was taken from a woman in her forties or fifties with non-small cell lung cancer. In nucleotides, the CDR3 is TGTGCCAGCAGCTTATATGTTCAGCGAGAAAACTCCTACGAGCTCTACTTC. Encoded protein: CASSLYVQRENSYELYF.